This TCR beta chain was documented in a study of blood T cell repertoires in COVID-19. Study details: Sites in the United States, Italy and Spain provided acute and convalescent COVID-19 samples. Sample material is recorded as cDNA or gDNA derived from T cells, B-cell-depleted T cells, or PBMCs.

Per the study methods: Amplified reference gene primers provided the basis for estimating nucleated cell counts. Profiling relied on immunoSEQ multiplex PCR, and the TCRdb table lists in-frame clones only, not all of them. Clonal size and the V and J genes are those of that table, whereas D and trimming came from the DNA. Here the sample spans about 210,000 clones, 85% to 90% being singletons. In germline, CDR1 is SGHVS, CDR2 FQNEAQ. Trimming removed 3 bases at V and 2 bases at J, with 14 bases between. This CDR3 is built from 15 residues. This TCR was recovered from a man between 60 and 75 years old who had recovered from COVID-19. The sequenced sample consisted of peripheral blood. The chain carries TRBV7-8 and TRBJ2-7, with a weak D call TRBD1 (6 bases). The CDR3 is CASSLASGQTYEQYF. The CDR3 DNA sequence: TGTGCCAGCAGCTTGGCCTCGGGACAAACCTACGAGCAGTACTTC.